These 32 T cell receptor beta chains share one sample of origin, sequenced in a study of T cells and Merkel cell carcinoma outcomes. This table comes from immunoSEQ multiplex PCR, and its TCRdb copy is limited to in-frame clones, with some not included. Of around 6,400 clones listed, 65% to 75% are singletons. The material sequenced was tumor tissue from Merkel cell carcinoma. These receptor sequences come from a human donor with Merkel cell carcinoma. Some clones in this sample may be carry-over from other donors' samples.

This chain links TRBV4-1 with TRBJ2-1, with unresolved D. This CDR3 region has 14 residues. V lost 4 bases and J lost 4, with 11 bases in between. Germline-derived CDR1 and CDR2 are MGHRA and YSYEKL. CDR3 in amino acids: CASSPYDNYNEQFF. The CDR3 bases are TGCGCCAGCAGCCCATACGACAATTACAATGAGCAGTTCTTC.

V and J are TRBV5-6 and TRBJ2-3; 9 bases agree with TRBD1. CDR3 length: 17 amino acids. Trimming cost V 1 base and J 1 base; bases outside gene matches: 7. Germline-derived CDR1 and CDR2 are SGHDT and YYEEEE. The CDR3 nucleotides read TGTGCCAGCAGCTTGATGGTCTGGACAGGGGGCACAGATACGCAGTATTTT. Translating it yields CASSLMVWTGGTDTQYF.

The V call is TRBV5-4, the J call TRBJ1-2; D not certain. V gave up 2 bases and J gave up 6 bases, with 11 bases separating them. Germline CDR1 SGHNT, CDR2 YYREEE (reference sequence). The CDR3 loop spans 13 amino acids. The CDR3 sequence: CASSLALNDGYTF. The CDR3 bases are TGTGCCAGCAGCTTAGCGCTGAACGATGGCTACACCTTC.

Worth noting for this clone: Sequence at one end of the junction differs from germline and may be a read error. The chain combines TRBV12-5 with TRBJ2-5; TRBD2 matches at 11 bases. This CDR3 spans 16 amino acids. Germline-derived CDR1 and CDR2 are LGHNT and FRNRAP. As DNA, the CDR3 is TGTGCTAGTGATTTGGTACTAGCGGGAGTGCAAGAGACCCAGTACTTC. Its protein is CASDLVLAGVQETQYF.

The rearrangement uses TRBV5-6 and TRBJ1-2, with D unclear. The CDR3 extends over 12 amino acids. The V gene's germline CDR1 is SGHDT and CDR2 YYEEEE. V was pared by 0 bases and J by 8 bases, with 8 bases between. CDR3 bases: TGTGCCAGCAGCTTGGGGGTGGGCGGCTACACCTTC. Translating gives CASSLGVGGYTF.

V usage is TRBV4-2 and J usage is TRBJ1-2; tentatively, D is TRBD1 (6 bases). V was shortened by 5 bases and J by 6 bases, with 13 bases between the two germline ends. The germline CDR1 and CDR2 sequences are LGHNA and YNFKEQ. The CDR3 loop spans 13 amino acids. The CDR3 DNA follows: TGTGCCAGCAGCTTGTTAGGGGGTGATGGCTACACCTTC. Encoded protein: CASSLLGGDGYTF.

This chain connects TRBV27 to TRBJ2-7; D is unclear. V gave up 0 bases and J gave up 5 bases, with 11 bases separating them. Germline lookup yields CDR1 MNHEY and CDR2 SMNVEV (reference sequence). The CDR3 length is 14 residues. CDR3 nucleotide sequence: TGTGCCAGCAGTTTATCCAAGGACCTGAACGAGCAGTACTTC. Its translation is CASSLSKDLNEQYF.

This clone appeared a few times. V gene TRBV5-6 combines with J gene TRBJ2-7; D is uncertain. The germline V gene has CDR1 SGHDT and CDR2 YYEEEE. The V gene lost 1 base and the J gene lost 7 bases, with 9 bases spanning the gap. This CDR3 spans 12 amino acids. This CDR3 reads CASSLNFGEQYF. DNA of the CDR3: TGTGCCAGCAGCTTGAATTTTGGGGAGCAGTACTTC.

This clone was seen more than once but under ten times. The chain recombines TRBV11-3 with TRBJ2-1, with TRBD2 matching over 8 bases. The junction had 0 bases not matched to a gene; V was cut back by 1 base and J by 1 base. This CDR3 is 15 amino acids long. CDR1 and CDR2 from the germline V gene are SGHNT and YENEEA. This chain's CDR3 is CASSLVAGSYNEQFF. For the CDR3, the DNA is TGTGCCAGCAGCTTAGTAGCGGGGTCCTACAATGAGCAGTTCTTC.

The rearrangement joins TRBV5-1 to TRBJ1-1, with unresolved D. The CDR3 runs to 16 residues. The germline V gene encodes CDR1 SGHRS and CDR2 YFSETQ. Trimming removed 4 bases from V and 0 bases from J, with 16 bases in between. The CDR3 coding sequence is TGCGCCAGCAGCCCCGGGGAGGTTCTCATGAACACTGAAGCTTTCTTT. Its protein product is CASSPGEVLMNTEAFF.

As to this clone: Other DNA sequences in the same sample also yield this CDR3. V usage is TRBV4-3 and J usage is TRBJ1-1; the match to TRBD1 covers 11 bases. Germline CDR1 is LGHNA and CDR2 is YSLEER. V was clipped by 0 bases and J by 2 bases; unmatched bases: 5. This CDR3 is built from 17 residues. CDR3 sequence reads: CASSQDPGQGANTEAFF. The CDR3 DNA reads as TGCGCCAGCAGCCAAGACCCAGGACAGGGGGCTAACACTGAAGCTTTCTTT.

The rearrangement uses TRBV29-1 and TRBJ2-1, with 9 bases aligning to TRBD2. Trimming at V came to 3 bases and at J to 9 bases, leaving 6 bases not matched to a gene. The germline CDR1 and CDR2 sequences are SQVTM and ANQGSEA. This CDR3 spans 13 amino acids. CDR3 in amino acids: CSVEGWREGEQFF. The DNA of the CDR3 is TGCAGCGTTGAGGGGTGGCGGGAGGGTGAGCAGTTCTTC.

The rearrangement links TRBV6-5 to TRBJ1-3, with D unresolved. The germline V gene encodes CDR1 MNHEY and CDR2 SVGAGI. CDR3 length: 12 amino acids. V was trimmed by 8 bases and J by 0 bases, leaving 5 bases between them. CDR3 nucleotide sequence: TGTGCCAGCCTGGGCTCTGGAAACACCATATATTTT. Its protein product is CASLGSGNTIYF.

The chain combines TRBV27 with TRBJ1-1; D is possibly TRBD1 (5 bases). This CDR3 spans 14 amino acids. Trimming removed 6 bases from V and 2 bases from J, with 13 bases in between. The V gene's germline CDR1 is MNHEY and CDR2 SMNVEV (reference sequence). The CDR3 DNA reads TGTGCCAGCAGCGCAGGGTCCGCAAACACTGAAGCTTTCTTT. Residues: CASSAGSANTEAFF.

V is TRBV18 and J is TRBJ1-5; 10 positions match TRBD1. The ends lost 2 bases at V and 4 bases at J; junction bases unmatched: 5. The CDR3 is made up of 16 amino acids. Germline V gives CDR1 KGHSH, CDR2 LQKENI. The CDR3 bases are TGTGCCAGCTCACCAGGGCTGGGACAGGGGAATCAGCCCCAGCATTTT. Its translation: CASSPGLGQGNQPQHF.

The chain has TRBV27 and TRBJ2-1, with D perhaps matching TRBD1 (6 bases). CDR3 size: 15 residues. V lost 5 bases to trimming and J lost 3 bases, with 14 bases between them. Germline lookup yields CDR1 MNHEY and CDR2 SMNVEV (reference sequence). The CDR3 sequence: CASSTNGQNYNEQFF. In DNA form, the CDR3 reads TGTGCCAGCAGTACCAATGGACAGAACTACAATGAGCAGTTCTTC.

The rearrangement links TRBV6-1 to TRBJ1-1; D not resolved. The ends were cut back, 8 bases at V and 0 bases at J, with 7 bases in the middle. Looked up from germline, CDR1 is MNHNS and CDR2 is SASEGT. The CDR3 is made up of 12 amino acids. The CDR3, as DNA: TGTGCCAGCCAGTTAATGAACACTGAAGCTTTCTTT. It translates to CASQLMNTEAFF.

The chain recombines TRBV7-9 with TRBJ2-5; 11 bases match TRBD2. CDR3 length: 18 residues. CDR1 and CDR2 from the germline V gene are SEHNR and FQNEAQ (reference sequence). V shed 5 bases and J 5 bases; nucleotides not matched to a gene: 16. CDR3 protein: CASSTRDIAGGPGETQYF. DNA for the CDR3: TGTGCCAGCAGCACGCGGGACATAGCGGGAGGGCCAGGGGAGACCCAGTACTTC.

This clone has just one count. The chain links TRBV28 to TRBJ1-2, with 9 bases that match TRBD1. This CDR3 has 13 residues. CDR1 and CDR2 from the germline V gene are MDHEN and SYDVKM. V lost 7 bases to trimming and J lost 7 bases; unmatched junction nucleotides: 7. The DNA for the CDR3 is TGTGCCAGCAACCTCCGGGACAGGGCTGGCTACACCTTC. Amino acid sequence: CASNLRDRAGYTF.

The CDR3 sequence: CASSTTSGSYETQYF. DNA of the CDR3: TGTGCCAGCAGCACGACTAGCGGGAGTTATGAGACCCAGTACTTC. The gene calls are TRBV5-6 and TRBJ2-5; 12 bases map to TRBD2. The CDR3 is made up of 15 amino acids. After removal of 4 bases from V and 5 bases from J, the junction contained 6 bases not matched to a gene. The V gene's germline CDR1 is SGHDT and CDR2 YYEEEE.

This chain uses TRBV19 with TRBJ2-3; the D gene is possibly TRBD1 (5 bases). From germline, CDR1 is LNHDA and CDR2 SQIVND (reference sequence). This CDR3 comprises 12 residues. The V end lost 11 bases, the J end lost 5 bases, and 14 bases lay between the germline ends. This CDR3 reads CASGHFGDTQYF. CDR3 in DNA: TGTGCCTCAGGACACTTTGGAGATACGCAGTATTTT. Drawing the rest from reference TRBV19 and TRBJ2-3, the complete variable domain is DGGITQSPKYLFRKEGQNVTLSCEQNLNHDAMYWYRQDPGQGLRLIYYSQIVNDFQKGDIAEGYSVSREKKESFPLTVTSAQKNPTAFYLCASGHFGDTQYFGPGTRLTVL.

Here the CDR3 reads CASSSGGRDYEQYF. In DNA, the CDR3 is TGTGCCAGCAGCTCGGGCGGGAGGGACTACGAGCAGTACTTC. The chain combines TRBV7-2 with TRBJ2-7; 9 bases align to TRBD2. The CDR3 has 14 amino acids. V shed 4 bases and J 3 bases; nucleotides not matched to a gene: 4. The germline V gene has CDR1 SGHTA and CDR2 FQGNSA.

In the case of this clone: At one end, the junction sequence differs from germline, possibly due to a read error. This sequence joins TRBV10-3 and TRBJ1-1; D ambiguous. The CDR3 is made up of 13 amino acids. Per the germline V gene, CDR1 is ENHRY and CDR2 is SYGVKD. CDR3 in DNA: TGTGCCATCAGTGAGTCGGGGAACACTGAAGTTTTCTTT. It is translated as CAISESGNTEVFF.

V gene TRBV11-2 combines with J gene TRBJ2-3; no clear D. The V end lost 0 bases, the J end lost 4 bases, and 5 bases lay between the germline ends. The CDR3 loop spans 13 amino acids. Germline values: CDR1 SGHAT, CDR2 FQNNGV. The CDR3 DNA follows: TGTGCCAGCAGCTTAGATTGGTCAGATACGCAGTATTTT. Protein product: CASSLDWSDTQYF.

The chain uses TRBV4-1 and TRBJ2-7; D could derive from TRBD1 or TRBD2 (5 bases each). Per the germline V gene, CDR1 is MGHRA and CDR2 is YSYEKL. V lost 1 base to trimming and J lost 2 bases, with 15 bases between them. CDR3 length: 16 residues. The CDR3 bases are TGCGCCAGCAGCCAAGTCTTCGGGGTGGGGGCCTACGAGCAGTACTTC. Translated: CASSQVFGVGAYEQYF.

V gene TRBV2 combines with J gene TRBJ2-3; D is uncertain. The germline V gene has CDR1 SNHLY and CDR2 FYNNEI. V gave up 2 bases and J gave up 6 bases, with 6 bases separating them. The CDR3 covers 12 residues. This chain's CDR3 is CASSEYGDTQYF. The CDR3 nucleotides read TGTGCCAGCAGTGAATATGGTGATACGCAGTATTTT.

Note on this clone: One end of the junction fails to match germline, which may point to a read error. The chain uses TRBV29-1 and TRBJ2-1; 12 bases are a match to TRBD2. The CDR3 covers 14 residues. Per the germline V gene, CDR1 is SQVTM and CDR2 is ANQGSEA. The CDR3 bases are TGCAGCGTTCAAGATGCTAGCGGGAGGGAAGAGCAGTTCTTC. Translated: CSVQDASGREEQFF.

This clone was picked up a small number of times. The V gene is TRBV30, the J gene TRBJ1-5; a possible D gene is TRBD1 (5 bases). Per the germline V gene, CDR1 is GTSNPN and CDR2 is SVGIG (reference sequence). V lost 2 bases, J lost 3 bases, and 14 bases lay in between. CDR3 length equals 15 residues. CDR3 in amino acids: CAWSPRGGNNQPQHF. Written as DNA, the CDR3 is TGTGCCTGGAGTCCACGGGGGGGTAACAATCAGCCCCAGCATTTT.

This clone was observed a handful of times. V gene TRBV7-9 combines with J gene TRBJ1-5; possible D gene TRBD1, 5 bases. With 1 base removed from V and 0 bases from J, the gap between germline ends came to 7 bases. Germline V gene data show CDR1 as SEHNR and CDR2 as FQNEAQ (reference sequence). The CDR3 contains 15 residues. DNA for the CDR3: TGTGCCAGCAGCTTAGACAGGCATAGCAATCAGCCCCAGCATTTT. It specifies CASSLDRHSNQPQHF.

This chain's CDR3 is CAWSIGDRSGNTIYF. The DNA for the CDR3 is TGTGCCTGGAGTATAGGGGACAGATCTGGAAACACCATATATTTT. The chain couples TRBV30 to TRBJ1-3; TRBD1 matches at 7 bases. The length of the CDR3 is 15 residues. Germline trimming cut 2 bases from V and 1 base from J; bases unmatched to any gene: 5. Germline CDR1 is GTSNPN and CDR2 is SVGIG (reference sequence).

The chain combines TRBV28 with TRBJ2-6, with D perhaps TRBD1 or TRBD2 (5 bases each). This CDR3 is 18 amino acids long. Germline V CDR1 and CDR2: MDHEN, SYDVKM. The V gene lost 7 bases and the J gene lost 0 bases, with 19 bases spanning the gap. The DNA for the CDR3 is TGTGCCAGCAAACGCCCCGAGGGGAGCACCTCTGGGGCCAACGTCCTGACTTTC. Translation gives CASKRPEGSTSGANVLTF.

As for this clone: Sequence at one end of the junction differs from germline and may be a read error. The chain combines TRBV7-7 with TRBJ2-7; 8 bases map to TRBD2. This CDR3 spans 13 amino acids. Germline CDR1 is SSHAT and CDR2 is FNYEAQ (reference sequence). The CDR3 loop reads CASSPGGSYEQYF. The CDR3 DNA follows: TGTGCTAGCAGCCCGGGGGGGTCCTACGAGCAGTACTTC.